The T cell receptor beta chain under discussion was sequenced for a study of CD8 T cells in Susac syndrome. This clonotype was counted a single time. Its matching antigen is unknown. Study results and caveats: Repertoires of Susac syndrome CD4+ T cells lacked clonal expansion.

Germline V gives CDR1 DFQATT, CDR2 SNEGSKA (reference sequence). This CDR3 is 14 amino acids long. Trimming shortened V by 3 bases and J by 4 bases, and 15 bases separated the two germline ends. Sequencing of TCR beta was performed on blood CD8+ T cells and on blood CD4+ T cells. The RNA input was roughly 0.5 to 1 ug, and it was reverse transcribed with random hexamers. TCRdb reprocessed the immunoSEQ multiplex PCR reads via MiXCR and lists one record per CDR3 protein. This table holds approximately 190,000 distinct CDR3 sequences, nearly 97% found once. V usage is TRBV20-1 and J usage is TRBJ1-2; tentative D call: TRBD1 (6 bases). Sequencing was done on a sample of CD4+ T cells from PBMCs. The clonotype was recovered from a human donor with Susac syndrome. The CDR3 protein is CSASNNRDLYGYTF. Here the CDR3 DNA reads TGCAGTGCTAGTAACAACAGGGATCTCTATGGCTACACCTTC.